Given below is one TCR beta chain in context. The entry originates in a study of blood T cell repertoires in COVID-19. TCRdb's table, derived via immunoSEQ multiplex PCR, lists solely in-frame clones and lacks some. This table holds approximately 210,000 clones, approximately 87% found once. The length of the CDR3 is 11 residues. V dropped 6 bases and J dropped 8; count of bases not matched to a gene: 0. The J gene is TRBJ1-3, the V gene TRBV12-3 or TRBV12-4; 8 nucleotides match TRBD1. Sequencing used peripheral blood. The TCR originated in a woman between 65 and 79 years old with acute or convalescent COVID-19. The CDR3: CASSRGHTIYF. The CDR3 DNA reads TGTGCCAGCAGCAGGGGGCACACCATATATTTT.